These 25 T cell receptor beta chains originate from one sample sequenced in a study of beta chain features in type 1 diabetes. Expressed TCRB transcripts were sequenced because the entire RNA isolate underwent reverse transcription. Data came from immunoSEQ multiplex PCR; TCRdb stores just in-frame clones and leaves some out. The data contain around 450,000 clones, roughly an eighth of them seen just once; the ten biggest clones take up 0.04% to 0.05%. The sequenced sample was naive CD4+ T cells from blood. These TCRs come from a woman aged 18-29 years in good health.

The V and J genes are TRBV7-9 and TRBJ2-5; D is undetermined. CDR1 SEHNR and CDR2 FQNEAQ come from the germline V gene (reference sequence). The CDR3 runs to 12 residues. V shed 1 base and J shed 8 bases, with 8 bases lying between them. DNA of the CDR3: TGTGCCAGCAGCTTAGGTGTAAGAACCCAGTACTTC. Its protein product is CASSLGVRTQYF.

With respect to this clone: At the DNA level, this CDR3 is encoded by other sequences in the same sample as well. The chain couples TRBV5-1 to TRBJ2-1; 12 nucleotides line up with TRBD2. Per germline, CDR1 SGHRS and CDR2 YFSETQ. J gave up 7 bases and V 2 bases, and 1 base lay outside the gene matches. The CDR3 sequence is 14 residues long. Here the CDR3 DNA reads TGCGCCAGCAGCTTAGGGACTAGCGGGAATGAGCAGTTCTTC. Protein product: CASSLGTSGNEQFF. The variable domain in full, completed from reference TRBV5-1 and TRBJ2-1, reads KAGVTQTPRYLIKTRGQQVTLSCSPISGHRSVSWYQQTPGQGLQFLFEYFSETQRNKGNFPGRFSGRQFSNSRSEMNVSTLELGDSALYLCASSLGTSGNEQFFGPGTRLTVL.

This clone occurred a few times. The V gene is TRBV7-2, the J gene TRBJ2-3; D unclear. In germline, CDR1 is SGHTA, CDR2 FQGNSA. CDR3 length equals 13 residues. Trimming took 6 bases from V and 3 from J, leaving 10 bases between them. The CDR3 here is CASSAVLTDTQYF. DNA of the CDR3: TGTGCCAGCAGTGCAGTATTGACAGATACGCAGTATTTT.

This clone was observed a few times. This chain connects TRBV2 to TRBJ2-1, with a weak D call TRBD2 (6 bases). The CDR3 contains 13 residues. V was cut by 6 bases and J by 7 bases, with 13 bases left in between. Germline V gene lookup returns CDR1 SNHLY and CDR2 FYNNEI. The CDR3 region is CASSGTWVNEQFF. CDR3 DNA sequence: TGTGCCAGCAGCGGGACTTGGGTAAATGAGCAGTTCTTC. The whole variable domain, remainder taken from reference TRBV2 and TRBJ2-1, is EPEVTQTPSHQVTQMGQEVILRCVPISNHLYFYWYRQILGQKVEFLVSFYNNEISEKSEIFDDQFSVERPDGSNFTLKIRSTKLEDSAMYFCASSGTWVNEQFFGPGTRLTVL.

This clone has only a few counts. The rearrangement links TRBV5-4 to TRBJ2-5; TRBD1 aligns across 7 bases. Germline CDR1 is SGHNT and CDR2 is YYREEE (reference sequence). The junction had 4 bases not matched to a gene; V was cut back by 6 bases and J by 2 bases. The CDR3 extends over 13 amino acids. Here the CDR3 DNA reads TGTGCCAGCAACGCGGACAGGCAAGAGACCCAGTACTTC. Its protein is CASNADRQETQYF.

On this clone itself: Mismatch with germline at one junction end may stem from a read error. This sequence joins TRBV30 and TRBJ2-1; 7 bases agree with TRBD2. The CDR3 runs 13 residues. The V gene's germline CDR1 is GTSNPN and CDR2 SVGIG (reference sequence). CDR3 region: CAGSGGLHREQFF. The CDR3 coding sequence is TGTGCCGGGAGTGGGGGACTACATAGGGAGCAGTTCTTC.

A few counts support this clone. The chain joins TRBV29-1 to TRBJ1-3; maybe TRBD1 (6 bases). This CDR3 is 13 amino acids long. The V and J ends lost 3 bases and 0 bases respectively, with 6 bases between them. Germline values: CDR1 SQVTM, CDR2 ANQGSEA. The chain's CDR3 is CSVEGASGNTIYF. The CDR3 DNA follows: TGCAGCGTTGAGGGGGCCTCTGGAAACACCATATATTTT.

This clone was detected only a few times. Distinct nucleotide sequences in the sample also encode this CDR3. This chain's CDR3 is CASSPQGIGETQYF. As DNA, the CDR3 is TGTGCCAGCAGCCCCCAGGGGATTGGTGAGACCCAGTACTTC. The chain recombines TRBV7-9 with TRBJ2-5, with D tentatively TRBD1 (6 bases). Trimming removed 5 bases at V and 5 bases at J, with 15 bases between. The germline V gene encodes CDR1 SEHNR and CDR2 FQNEAQ (reference sequence). The CDR3 runs to 14 residues. Full variable domain (outside the CDR3, taken from reference TRBV7-9 and TRBJ2-5): DTGVSQNPRHKITKRGQNVTFRCDPISEHNRLYWYRQTLGQGPEFLTYFQNEAQLEKSRLLSDRFSAERPKGSFSTLEIQRTEQGDSAMYLCASSPQGIGETQYFGPGTRLLVL.

The CDR3: CASSSGTSGVGEQYF. DNA for the CDR3: TGTGCCAGCAGCTCCGGTACTAGCGGGGTCGGCGAGCAGTACTTC. This chain uses TRBV7-2 with TRBJ2-7; 10 nucleotides align to TRBD2. The germline gives CDR1 SGHTA, CDR2 FQGNSA. The junction had 9 bases not matched to a gene; V was cut back by 4 bases and J by 6 bases. The CDR3 consists of 15 residues.

This clone was counted a few times. Written as DNA, the CDR3 is TGTGCCAGCAGTTACTCAGGGACCCAGTACTTC. Its protein product is CASSYSGTQYF. The chain combines TRBV6-5 with TRBJ2-5; no definite D call. Germline V gene sequence: CDR1 MNHEY, CDR2 SVGAGI. V was shortened by 0 bases and J by 7 bases, with 3 bases between the two germline ends. This CDR3 spans 11 amino acids.

This clone was recorded a few times. The chain combines TRBV14 with TRBJ2-4, with D possibly called TRBD1 or TRBD2 (5 bases each). The CDR3 length is 12 residues. Germline CDR1 reads SGHDN; CDR2 reads FVKESK. V was trimmed by 4 bases and J by 7 bases, leaving 8 bases between them. DNA of the CDR3: TGTGCCAGCAGCCTGGGGGTGAACATTCAGTACTTC. It yields the protein CASSLGVNIQYF.

The rearrangement joins TRBV5-1 to TRBJ2-3; no definite D call. Trimming cost V 0 bases and J 0 bases, with 8 bases left between them. The CDR3 runs 15 residues. The germline V gene has CDR1 SGHRS and CDR2 YFSETQ. DNA of the CDR3: TGCGCCAGCAGCTTGGCGCAGACGAGCACAGATACGCAGTATTTT. Translated, it gives CASSLAQTSTDTQYF.

The chain recombines TRBV30 with TRBJ2-7; 8 positions agree with TRBD1. This CDR3 contains 15 residues. The germline V gene encodes CDR1 GTSNPN and CDR2 SVGIG (reference sequence). J gave up 5 bases and V 0 bases, and 9 bases lay outside the gene matches. The CDR3 bases are TGTGCCTGGAGTGTATCAAGGACAGGGACCGACGAGCAGTACTTC. Residues: CAWSVSRTGTDEQYF.

This chain connects TRBV30 to TRBJ2-5; TRBD2 might be the D (6 bases). The CDR3 runs to 17 residues. CDR1 and CDR2 from the germline V gene are GTSNPN and SVGIG (reference sequence). The germline V and J ends were trimmed by 3 bases and 3 bases, with 23 bases remaining between them. CDR3 loop: CAWSGSRVAGGKETQYF. In nucleotides, the CDR3 is TGTGCCTGGAGCGGGAGTCGAGTGGCGGGCGGAAAAGAGACCCAGTACTTC. The full variable domain, with the rest looked up from reference TRBV30 and TRBJ2-5, is SQTIHQWPATLVQPVGSPLSLECTVEGTSNPNLYWYRQAAGRGLQLLFYSVGIGQISSEVPQNLSASRPQDRQFILSSKKLLLSDSGFYLCAWSGSRVAGGKETQYFGPGTRLLVL.

This clone was seen only a few times. The V call is TRBV19, the J call TRBJ2-3, with TRBD2 matching over 14 bases. Germline V gene sequence: CDR1 LNHDA, CDR2 SQIVND (reference sequence). CDR3 size: 16 residues. V lost 3 bases to trimming and J lost 1 base; unmatched junction nucleotides: 0. The CDR3 protein is CASSMGLAGGTDTQYF. The CDR3 nucleotides read TGTGCCAGTAGTATGGGACTAGCGGGGGGCACAGATACGCAGTATTTT.

This clone appeared a few times. This rearrangement joins TRBV10-3 to TRBJ2-3; 7 bases line up with TRBD2. Germline CDR1 ENHRY, CDR2 SYGVKD. CDR3 length: 13 residues. The trim removed 4 bases at V and 7 bases at J, leaving 5 bases unmatched. CDR3 bases: TGTGCCATCAGTGGTGCGGGAGTGTATACGCAGTATTTT. It encodes CAISGAGVYTQYF.

This clone was seen at least ten times. This sequence joins TRBV9 and TRBJ1-6; D is perhaps TRBD1 (6 bases). In germline, CDR1 is SGDLS, CDR2 YYNGEE. The V gene lost 6 bases and the J gene lost 6 bases, with 7 bases spanning the gap. The CDR3 contains 12 residues. CDR3 nucleotides: TGTGCCAGCAAAGGGGGTAATTCACCCCTCCACTTT. Its translation is CASKGGNSPLHF. The entire variable domain, with the rest obtained from reference TRBV9 and TRBJ1-6, is as follows: DSGVTQTPKHLITATGQRVTLRCSPRSGDLSVYWYQQSLDQGLQFLIQYYNGEERAKGNILERFSAQQFPDLHSELNLSSLELGDSALYFCASKGGNSPLHFGNGTRLTVT.

On this clone itself: Other DNA sequences in the same sample also yield this CDR3. CDR3 region: CASSSRGTDTQYF. The CDR3 DNA reads TGCGCCAGCAGCTCGAGGGGGACAGATACGCAGTATTTT. The chain carries TRBV5-1 and TRBJ2-3, with D possibly TRBD1 on 6 matching bases. The germline V gene encodes CDR1 SGHRS and CDR2 YFSETQ. Trimming stripped 3 bases from V and 3 bases from J, with 8 bases between. This CDR3 region has 13 residues.

In DNA form, the CDR3 reads TGCAGCGTTGTTGGAGCGGGGGCCACAGATACGCAGTATTTT. Translated, it gives CSVVGAGATDTQYF. The rearrangement joins TRBV29-1 to TRBJ2-3; 8 bases are a match to TRBD2. The trim removed 4 bases at V and 2 bases at J, leaving 5 bases unmatched. Germline CDR1 is SQVTM and CDR2 is ANQGSEA. This CDR3 has 14 amino acids.

J is TRBJ2-1 and V is TRBV6-1; unclear D gene. Germline-derived CDR1 and CDR2 are MNHNS and SASEGT. This CDR3 region has 11 residues. The ends were cut back, 3 bases at V and 8 bases at J, with 5 bases in the middle. CDR3 DNA sequence: TGTGCCAGCAGTGATGTTTATGAGCAGTTCTTC. It is translated as CASSDVYEQFF.

A few counts support this clone. This sequence joins TRBV7-2 and TRBJ2-7; D not resolved. Trimming removed 5 bases from V and 4 bases from J, with 21 bases in between. CDR1 and CDR2 (germline): SGHTA, FQGNSA. CDR3 length: 16 residues. The CDR3 spells CASSPLAPTFLYEQYV. The CDR3 DNA follows: TGTGCCAGCAGCCCCCTGGCCCCCACCTTTCTTTACGAGCAGTACGTC.

The chain carries TRBV5-6 and TRBJ2-1; 8 bases match TRBD2. CDR1 and CDR2 (germline): SGHDT, YYEEEE. The CDR3 extends over 15 amino acids. The V and J ends lost 1 base and 4 bases, in that order; junction bases with no gene match: 4. CDR3 protein: CASSLSGGPYNEQFF. CDR3 in DNA: TGTGCCAGCAGCTTGAGCGGGGGCCCTTACAATGAGCAGTTCTTC.

This clone was counted a few times. The V and J genes are TRBV2 and TRBJ2-1, with 8 bases lining up with TRBD2. This CDR3 is built from 15 residues. The V segment lost 5 bases and the J segment 8 bases; nucleotides outside the gene matches: 11. The V gene's germline CDR1 is SNHLY and CDR2 FYNNEI. The CDR3 DNA reads TGTGCCAGCAGTCGTGAACTCACCGGGGGGGATGAGCAGTTCTTC. Protein: CASSRELTGGDEQFF.

This clone was seen more than once but under ten times. The genes are TRBV25-1 and TRBJ2-5, with 9 positions matching TRBD2. V lost 1 base, J lost 3 bases, and 3 bases stayed unmatched. The length of the CDR3 is 15 residues. Per the germline V gene, CDR1 is MGHDK and CDR2 is SYGVNS. The CDR3 DNA follows: TGTGCCAGCAGTGAATGGCTAGCGGGGAAAGAGACCCAGTACTTC. Protein sequence: CASSEWLAGKETQYF.

The genes are TRBV18 and TRBJ2-7; the D gene is possibly TRBD1 (5 bases). This CDR3 has 13 amino acids. CDR1 and CDR2 from the germline V gene are KGHSH and LQKENI. Trimming shortened V by 5 bases and J by 2 bases, and 10 bases separated the two germline ends. The CDR3 DNA follows: TGTGCCAGCTCATACAGGACCGCCTACGAGCAGTACTTC. Translation: CASSYRTAYEQYF.